This T cell receptor (beta chain) was identified during a study of Ad26.COV2.S vaccination and SARS-CoV-2 variants. Treatment indicated: some 20 received Ad26.COV2.S at low or high dose, single or two shots; roughly five received placebo; per-sample allocation not given. Collection of samples fell on day 63 after the first vaccine or placebo injection. Produced via immunoSEQ multiplex PCR; TCRdb's table is partial and in-frame only. The sample includes about 430,000 clones, 90% of them seen just once. Germline assignment: CDR1 SGHNT and CDR2 YYREEE (reference sequence). The CDR3 is 19 residues long. The V and J ends lost 4 bases and 0 bases respectively, with 24 bases between them. General study findings and limits: Researchers reported similar non-spike TCR breadth in vaccine and placebo recipients.

As regards this clone: Antigen unknown.

V usage is TRBV5-4 and J usage is TRBJ2-3; maybe TRBD1 (6 bases). The TCR originated in a person between 18 and 59 years old who received the Ad26.COV2.S COVID-19 vaccine or a placebo. The sample was peripheral blood, taken in a trial of Ad26.COV2.S vaccine versus placebo. In nucleotides, the CDR3 is TGTGCCAGCAGCCCTCTGATAGCGTCAGGGGTAACTAGCACAGATACGCAGTATTTT. Translation gives CASSPLIASGVTSTDTQYF.